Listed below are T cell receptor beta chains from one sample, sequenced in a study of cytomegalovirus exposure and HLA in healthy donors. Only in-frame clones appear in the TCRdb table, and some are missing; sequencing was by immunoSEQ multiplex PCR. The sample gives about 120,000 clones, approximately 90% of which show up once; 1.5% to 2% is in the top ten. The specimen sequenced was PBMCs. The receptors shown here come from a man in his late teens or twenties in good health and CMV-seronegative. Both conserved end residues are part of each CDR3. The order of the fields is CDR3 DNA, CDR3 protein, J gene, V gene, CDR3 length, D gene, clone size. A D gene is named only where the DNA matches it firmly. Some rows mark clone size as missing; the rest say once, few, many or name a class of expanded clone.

TGTGCCAGCAGTGAACCGAGGACTAGCGGGAGGGCGGGGAACACCGGGGAGCTGTTTTTT | CASSEPRTSGRAGNTGELFF | TRBJ2-2 | TRBV6-1 | 20 | TRBD2 | NA
TGTGCCAGCAGCCAGGGGACTAGCGGATCCAATGAGCAGTTCTTC | CASSQGTSGSNEQFF | TRBJ2-1 | TRBV7-9 | 15 | TRBD2 | NA
TGCAGCGCTCATAGTCGCAATGAGCAGTTCTTC | CSAHSRNEQFF | TRBJ2-1 | TRBV29-1 | 11 | NA | once
TGTGCCAGCAGCGTAGGGGACAGCCAAGAGACCCAGTACTTC | CASSVGDSQETQYF | TRBJ2-5 | TRBV9 | 14 | TRBD1 | NA
TGCGCCAGCAGCTTGGTTGGGGGGGCACGCACAGATACGCAGTATTTT | CASSLVGGARTDTQYF | TRBJ2-3 | TRBV5-1 | 16 | NA | NA
TGTGCCAGCAGTTCCGGGACTAGCGGGAGGGCCGCGAAGACCCAGTACTTC | CASSSGTSGRAAKTQYF | TRBJ2-5 | TRBV27 | 17 | TRBD2 | NA
TGTGCCATCAGTGTTCGCCAGGGAACCAACTGGGGCTACACCTTC | CAISVRQGTNWGYTF | TRBJ1-2 | TRBV10-3 | 15 | NA | once
TGTGCCAGTAGAGGACTAGTTGCAGAGACCCAGTACTTC | CASRGLVAETQYF | TRBJ2-5 | TRBV2 | 13 | TRBD2 | NA
TGCAGTGCTAGTGTCGGCTACGAGCAGTACTTC | CSASVGYEQYF | TRBJ2-7 | TRBV20-1 | 11 | NA | NA
TGTGCCAGCAGCTTATACTCACCCTCCTACAATGAGCAGTTCTTC | CASSLYSPSYNEQFF | TRBJ2-1 | TRBV13 | 15 | NA | NA
TGTGCCAGCAGTCCACTTCCGCGTAGGCAGGGGGTGGAGGACATTCAGTACTTC | CASSPLPRRQGVEDIQYF | TRBJ2-4 | TRBV27 | 18 | TRBD1 | NA
TGTGCCAGCACCGTAGCGGGAGGGAACTACGAGCAGTACTTC | CASTVAGGNYEQYF | TRBJ2-7 | TRBV11-3 | 14 | TRBD2 | NA
TGTGCCAGTAGTACGGTTCGCGGGGGGCGATCGGGTGAGCAGTTCTTC | CASSTVRGGRSGEQFF | TRBJ2-1 | TRBV19 | 16 | TRBD2 | NA
TGTGCCACCAGCGGCAGGGGGAATAGCAATCAGCCCCAGCATTTT | CATSGRGNSNQPQHF | TRBJ1-5 | TRBV15 | 15 | TRBD1 | NA
TGTGCCTGGAGCGCTAAAGGGGCCGCGAACACCGGGGAGCTGTTTTTT | CAWSAKGAANTGELFF | TRBJ2-2 | TRBV30 | 16 | NA | NA
TGTGCCAGAAGCCAGGACAGGGGGTTGGCTAACTATGGCTACACCTTC | CARSQDRGLANYGYTF | TRBJ1-2 | TRBV5-3 | 16 | TRBD1 | NA
TGTGCCAGCAGCACTAGCGGGAGGGCCAGTGAGCAGTTCTTC | CASSTSGRASEQFF | TRBJ2-1 | TRBV11-2 | 14 | TRBD2 | NA
TGTGCCAGCAGCTTGACAGGGAACGGGGAGCTGTTTTTT | CASSLTGNGELFF | TRBJ2-2 | TRBV5-4 | 13 | NA | NA
TGTGCCAGCTCGGCAAAGGACAGGGCATACGAGCAGTACTTC | CASSAKDRAYEQYF | TRBJ2-7 | TRBV18 | 14 | TRBD1 | few
TGTGCCAGCACCGACGGGGGAACCTACAATGAGCAGTTCTTC | CASTDGGTYNEQFF | TRBJ2-1 | TRBV6-5 | 14 | NA | NA
TGTGCCACTGGTTCACAACGCATTCCCTACGAGCAGTACTTC | CATGSQRIPYEQYF | TRBJ2-7 | TRBV15 | 14 | NA | NA
TGTGCCAGCAGCTTGGACAGGCAGAACTATGGCTACACCTTC | CASSLDRQNYGYTF | TRBJ1-2 | TRBV5-6 | 14 | NA | NA
TGTTCCAGCAGCATATTGGGGACAATCATTGGCGCAACTAATGAAAAACTGTTTTTT | CSSSILGTIIGATNEKLFF | TRBJ1-4 | TRBV7-9 | 19 | NA | NA
TGTGCCAGCACTTCGGGTTTGGGTATTAGCTACAATGAGCAGTTCTTC | CASTSGLGISYNEQFF | TRBJ2-1 | TRBV2 | 16 | NA | NA
TGTGCCAGCAGTGGTTCAGGGTCACGTCAGCCCCAGCATTTT | CASSGSGSRQPQHF | TRBJ1-5 | TRBV25-1 | 14 | NA | NA
TGTGCCAGCAGCACCGGACTAGCAGGAGATACGCAGTATTTT | CASSTGLAGDTQYF | TRBJ2-3 | TRBV7-6 | 14 | TRBD2 | NA
TGTGCCAGCAGCTTGACATTTAGGACCGGGGAGCTGTTTTTT | CASSLTFRTGELFF | TRBJ2-2 | TRBV7-8 | 14 | NA | NA
TGTGCCAGCAGCCACCGGGGGGCGGGAGAGACCCAGTACTTC | CASSHRGAGETQYF | TRBJ2-5 | TRBV11-3 | 14 | NA | once
TGTGCCAGCGCGGGAGGAGGGGCGGCCTACGAGCAGTACTTC | CASAGGGAAYEQYF | TRBJ2-7 | TRBV7-9 | 14 | TRBD2 | NA
TGTGCCAGCAGCGACCCGGGGGGTGGAAACACCATATATTTT | CASSDPGGGNTIYF | TRBJ1-3 | TRBV2 | 14 | NA | NA
TGTGCCAGCAGTGACCCAGGGGATTCACGTACTAATGAAAAACTGTTTTTT | CASSDPGDSRTNEKLFF | TRBJ1-4 | TRBV6-1 | 17 | NA | NA
TGTGCCAGCAGCTTTCTAGCGGAGACAAGCACAGATACGCAGTATTTT | CASSFLAETSTDTQYF | TRBJ2-3 | TRBV7-8 | 16 | TRBD2 | NA
TGTGCCAGCAGCTTAGAAGTTAGGGCAGGGGGACCCTATGGCTACACCTTC | CASSLEVRAGGPYGYTF | TRBJ1-2 | TRBV7-9 | 17 | TRBD1 | NA
TGTGCCAGCAGCTTGTGGGGGGACGGGATCTTGGTCACTGAAGCTTTCTTT | CASSLWGDGILVTEAFF | TRBJ1-1 | TRBV5-4 | 17 | NA | NA
TGTGCCAGCAGTCCGCGGACTAGCGGGACTTACAATGAGCAGTTCTTC | CASSPRTSGTYNEQFF | TRBJ2-1 | TRBV28 | 16 | TRBD2 | NA
TGTGCCAGCAGTTTTGGGCTAGCCTTTAAGGATTACTTC | CASSFGLAFKDYF | TRBJ2-7 | TRBV28 | 13 | NA | NA
TGCGCCAGCAGCACAGGGACAGGGGGCTGGGACAATGAGCAGTTCTTC | CASSTGTGGWDNEQFF | TRBJ2-1 | TRBV5-1 | 16 | TRBD1 | NA
TGTGCCAGCACCTTGTGGTCGGTCAGCAATCAGCCCCAGCATTTT | CASTLWSVSNQPQHF | TRBJ1-5 | TRBV6-6 | 15 | NA | NA
TGTGCCAGCAGTTACAGGGGGCAAGCTTTCTTT | CASSYRGQAFF | TRBJ1-1 | TRBV28 | 11 | TRBD1 | NA
TGTGCCAGCAGCGCGACAGGGAACTCTGGAAACACCATATATTTT | CASSATGNSGNTIYF | TRBJ1-3 | TRBV5-8 | 15 | TRBD1 | NA
TGTGCCAGCAGCTTAGCAGCGGGAGTGGGAGATACGCAGTATTTT | CASSLAAGVGDTQYF | TRBJ2-3 | TRBV7-7 | 15 | TRBD2 | NA